The 32 T cell receptor beta chains given below trace back to one sample, sequenced in a study of vaccination effects on CD4 cells after COVID-19. No antigen has been identified for these receptors. Assay: immunoSEQ multiplex PCR; the TCRdb copy retains only in-frame clones and omits some. The sample has about 60,000 clones, about 73% seen once. CD4+ T cells specific for antigen were expanded with viral peptide pools by the ViraFEST assay before sequencing. The authors isolated CD4+ T cells after ten to eleven days of culture. Vaccine administered to participants consisted of two doses of either BNT162b2 or mRNA-1273. Sequences were derived from CD4+ T cells from PBMCs cultured with HCoV-OC43 spike peptides, sampled after COVID-19 vaccination. The subset: HCoV-OC43 spike overlapping peptide pool stimulation. Source of these receptors: a human donor who received a COVID-19 vaccine.

The chain combines TRBV18 with TRBJ2-1, with D unresolved. The CDR3 totals 14 residues. Per germline, CDR1 KGHSH and CDR2 LQKENI. V was shortened by 1 base and J by 7 bases, with 11 bases between the two germline ends. The CDR3 region has the DNA TGTGCCAGCTCACCACGGCTTCAGGAAAATGAGCAGTTCTTC. As protein: CASSPRLQENEQFF.

The chain has TRBV6-1 and TRBJ2-7; no firm D call. CDR1 and CDR2 from the germline V gene are MNHNS and SASEGT. V was clipped by 1 base and J by 4 bases, with 5 bases between them. This CDR3 comprises 12 residues. The CDR3: CASSEVRYEQYV. The CDR3 nucleotides are TGTGCCAGCAGTGAAGTCAGATACGAGCAGTACGTC.

The chain has TRBV5-1 and TRBJ1-2; D is perhaps TRBD1 (5 bases). With 0 bases removed from V and 4 bases from J, the gap between germline ends came to 13 bases. CDR1 is SGHRS, CDR2 YFSETQ, per germline. This CDR3 comprises 15 residues. Here the CDR3 reads CASSLVGRVGYGYTF. In DNA form, the CDR3 reads TGCGCCAGCAGCTTGGTGGGCAGGGTCGGCTATGGCTACACCTTC.

J is TRBJ2-4 and V is TRBV5-8, with D possibly TRBD1 on 6 matching bases. The CDR3 sequence is 16 residues long. CDR1 is SGHTS and CDR2 is YDEGEE in the germline V gene. With 6 bases removed from V and 0 bases from J, the gap between germline ends came to 16 bases. The CDR3 loop is CASTLGQTLAKNIQYF. The CDR3 DNA follows: TGTGCCAGCACCCTTGGACAGACGCTAGCCAAAAACATTCAGTACTTC.

The genes are TRBV3-1 (or the pseudogene TRBV3-2) and TRBJ2-2, with 12 bases aligning to TRBD2. The V segment lost 4 bases and the J segment 6 bases; nucleotides outside the gene matches: 0. Germline CDR1 reads LGHDT; CDR2 reads YNNKEL (reference sequence). There are 14 residues in the CDR3. The CDR3 bases are TGTGCCAGCAGCCCTAGCGGGGGGGCCGGGGAGCTGTTTTTT. Amino acids: CASSPSGGAGELFF.

The chain joins TRBV9 to TRBJ1-5; the D is unclear. The CDR3 totals 14 residues. Trimming took off 0 bases at V and 0 bases at J, with 4 bases between the two ends. Germline V gene sequence: CDR1 SGDLS, CDR2 YYNGEE. In DNA, the CDR3 is TGTGCCAGCAGCGTAGCTGGTAGCAATCAGCCCCAGCATTTT. This sequence encodes CASSVAGSNQPQHF.

Remarks on this clone: The same CDR3 is also encoded by other DNA sequences in this sample. V is TRBV9 and J is TRBJ1-3; D possibly corresponds to TRBD1 (5 bases). The V gene lost 0 bases and the J gene lost 4 bases, with 5 bases spanning the gap. There are 13 residues in the CDR3. Per germline, CDR1 SGDLS and CDR2 YYNGEE. The CDR3 bases are TGTGCCAGCAGCGTAGGGGGGGGAAACACCATATATTTT. Residues: CASSVGGGNTIYF.

The J gene is TRBJ1-3, the V gene TRBV5-1; D ambiguous. The V gene's germline CDR1 is SGHRS and CDR2 YFSETQ. With 0 bases removed from V and 0 bases from J, the gap between germline ends came to 7 bases. The CDR3 is 15 amino acids. In DNA, the CDR3 is TGCGCCAGCAGCTTGGGGGCGGACTCTGGAAACACCATATATTTT. Encoded protein: CASSLGADSGNTIYF.

The V and J genes are TRBV21-1 and TRBJ2-7; the table names TRBD1, a call not compared with the DNA. TRBV21-1 is a pseudogene. The CDR3 contains 13 residues. CDR3 amino acids: CASSKVDSYEQYV. The CDR3 coding sequence is TGTGCCAGCAGCAAAGTCGACAGCTACGAGCAGTACGTC.

J is TRBJ1-4 and V is TRBV3-1 (or the pseudogene TRBV3-2); 12 bases are shared with TRBD1. Germline trimming cut 1 base from V and 6 bases from J; bases unmatched to any gene: 9. The CDR3 has 18 amino acids. The germline gives CDR1 LGHDT, CDR2 YNNKEL (reference sequence). Here the CDR3 DNA reads TGTGCCAGCAGCCAAGTGTTTTTGGGACAGGGGGCGGATGAAAAACTGTTTTTT. Amino acid sequence: CASSQVFLGQGADEKLFF.

This chain joins TRBV5-1 and TRBJ2-1; either TRBD1 or TRBD2 may supply D (5 bases each). The V end was cut by 6 bases, the J end by 8 bases, with 15 bases between. Germline CDR1 and CDR2: SGHRS and YFSETQ. This CDR3 spans 13 amino acids. In nucleotides, the CDR3 is TGCGCCAGCAACCTCTATGTGGGGGATGAGCAGTTCTTC. Amino acid sequence: CASNLYVGDEQFF.

The table lists this clone with a count of one. CDR3 residues: CASSSTGISNQPQHF. DNA of the CDR3: TGTGCCAGCAGCTCCACAGGGATCAGCAATCAGCCCCAGCATTTT. V gene TRBV7-8 combines with J gene TRBJ1-5, with D maybe TRBD1 (6 bases). V lost 4 bases and J lost 1, with 11 bases in between. CDR3 size: 15 residues. The germline CDR1 and CDR2 sequences are SGHVS and FQNEAQ.

In DNA form, the CDR3 reads TGCGCCAGCAGCCTAGCGGATTCCACAGATACGCAGTATTTT. Its protein is CASSLADSTDTQYF. The chain couples TRBV5-1 to TRBJ2-3, with 7 bases lining up with TRBD2. The CDR3 consists of 14 residues. The ends lost 4 bases at V and 2 bases at J; junction bases unmatched: 4. The germline gives CDR1 SGHRS, CDR2 YFSETQ.

J is TRBJ2-1 and V is TRBV7-2, with 7 bases that match TRBD2. Germline trimming cut 0 bases from V and 4 bases from J; bases unmatched to any gene: 3. The V gene's germline CDR1 is SGHTA and CDR2 FQGNSA. This CDR3 contains 15 residues. This CDR3 reads CASSLAGGEYNEQFF. In nucleotides, the CDR3 is TGTGCCAGCAGCTTAGCGGGGGGGGAATACAATGAGCAGTTCTTC.

For the CDR3, the DNA is TGTGCCTGGACGGGACAGGGCGGTAATTCACCCCTCCACTTT. Its translation: CAWTGQGGNSPLHF. The chain carries TRBV30 and TRBJ1-6; 9 bases fit TRBD1. Germline CDR1 is GTSNPN and CDR2 is SVGIG (reference sequence). There are 14 residues in the CDR3. With V trimmed by 4 bases and J by 6 bases, 4 bases remained unmatched.

The rearrangement links TRBV4-1 to TRBJ1-2; D is perhaps TRBD1 (5 bases). This CDR3 spans 16 amino acids. Trimming shortened V by 4 bases and J by 2 bases, and 17 bases separated the two germline ends. CDR1 and CDR2 (germline): MGHRA, YSYEKL. The CDR3 DNA sequence: TGCGCCAGCAGCCCAGGAAGGGTTAAGGGGAACTATGGCTACACCTTC. Protein product: CASSPGRVKGNYGYTF.

This clone has a handful of counts. The chain joins TRBV5-1 to TRBJ2-5, with D hard to call. V lost 0 bases and J 5 bases, leaving 11 bases between the germline ends. Germline assignment: CDR1 SGHRS and CDR2 YFSETQ. The CDR3 runs 14 residues. The CDR3 is CASSLASSWETQYF. The CDR3 nucleotides are TGCGCCAGCAGCTTGGCGTCATCGTGGGAGACCCAGTACTTC. Combining the CDR3 with reference TRBV5-1 and TRBJ2-5 gives the whole variable domain KAGVTQTPRYLIKTRGQQVTLSCSPISGHRSVSWYQQTPGQGLQFLFEYFSETQRNKGNFPGRFSGRQFSNSRSEMNVSTLELGDSALYLCASSLASSWETQYFGPGTRLLVL.

This clone was found a few times. V is TRBV18 and J is TRBJ1-5; D not certain. The CDR3 totals 14 residues. The germline CDR1 and CDR2 sequences are KGHSH and LQKENI. V gave up 4 bases and J gave up 0 bases, with 7 bases separating them. For the CDR3, the DNA is TGTGCCAGCTCACAACAGAGTAGCAATCAGCCCCAGCATTTT. Its protein product is CASSQQSSNQPQHF.

In this sample, this clone turned up a few times. The chain uses TRBV9 and TRBJ1-1; 7 bases line up with TRBD1. The CDR3 consists of 15 residues. Germline V gene sequence: CDR1 SGDLS, CDR2 YYNGEE. V shed 4 bases, J shed 1 base, and the junction held 7 bases outside the gene matches. CDR3 residues: CASSTRDRQNTEAFF. The CDR3 DNA follows: TGTGCCAGCAGCACCCGGGACAGACAGAACACTGAAGCTTTCTTT.

The chain links TRBV6-5 to TRBJ1-1; unclear D gene. This CDR3 comprises 10 residues. V shed 6 bases and J shed 3 bases, with 2 bases lying between them. Germline CDR1 and CDR2: MNHEY and SVGAGI. The CDR3 DNA reads TGTGCCAGCAGGTACACTGAAGCTTTCTTT. Translating it yields CASRYTEAFF.

This clone came up a few times. The chain employs TRBV24-1 and TRBJ2-2; D is undetermined. CDR1 and CDR2 from the germline V gene are KGHDR and SFDVKD. Between the trimmed V and J ends, which lost 2 bases and 0 bases, there was a span of 6 bases. This CDR3 comprises 15 residues. As DNA, the CDR3 is TGTGCCACCAGTGATTCGGTCACGAACACCGGGGAGCTGTTTTTT. Residues: CATSDSVTNTGELFF.

The V gene is TRBV7-9, the J gene TRBJ1-2; no clear D. The germline V and J ends were trimmed by 3 bases and 4 bases, with 21 bases remaining between them. The CDR3 consists of 17 residues. Germline V gives CDR1 SEHNR, CDR2 FQNEAQ (reference sequence). The CDR3 DNA reads as TGTGCCAGCAGCTTGTCCCCTCCGGGTGACGAATCCTATGGCTACACCTTC. Translated: CASSLSPPGDESYGYTF.

V is TRBV24-1 and J is TRBJ2-2; 8 nucleotides match TRBD1. CDR1 KGHDR and CDR2 SFDVKD come from the germline V gene. Germline trimming cut 3 bases from V and 3 bases from J; bases unmatched to any gene: 5. The CDR3 has 16 amino acids. The CDR3 spells CATSDAGTGDTGELFF. CDR3 bases: TGTGCCACCAGTGATGCCGGGACAGGCGACACCGGGGAGCTGTTTTTT.

This clone was recorded only once. The chain combines TRBV4-2 with TRBJ2-1, with 7 bases lining up with TRBD1. V lost 4 bases, J lost 6 bases, and 15 bases stayed unmatched. Germline lookup yields CDR1 LGHNA and CDR2 YNFKEQ. The CDR3 spans 17 residues. The CDR3, as DNA: TGTGCCAGCAGCCTGTCTACAGGGGTCGGTTCTCGCAATGAGCAGTTCTTC. Its protein product is CASSLSTGVGSRNEQFF.

This clone was recorded once. The chain couples TRBV30 to TRBJ2-3; 9 bases map to TRBD2. The CDR3 sequence is 16 residues long. After removal of 3 bases from V and 1 base from J, the junction contained 8 bases not matched to a gene. CDR1 is GTSNPN, CDR2 SVGIG, per germline (reference sequence). As DNA, the CDR3 is TGTGCCTGGAGCTCATATATAGCGGGGGGCACAGATACGCAGTATTTT. Residues: CAWSSYIAGGTDTQYF.

The V gene is TRBV7-9, the J gene TRBJ2-3; the D is unclear. The V end was cut by 6 bases, the J end by 4 bases, with 5 bases between. Germline values: CDR1 SEHNR, CDR2 FQNEAQ (reference sequence). CDR3 length equals 11 residues. The CDR3 DNA follows: TGTGCCAGCAGAGGAGCAGATACGCAGTATTTT. Its translation: CASRGADTQYF.

The genes are TRBV3-1 (or the pseudogene TRBV3-2) and TRBJ1-6; D perhaps matches TRBD1 (6 bases). CDR1 is LGHDT, CDR2 YNNKEL, per germline (reference sequence). CDR3 length: 15 amino acids. Trimming stripped 4 bases from V and 7 bases from J, with 14 bases between. In DNA, the CDR3 is TGTGCCAGCAGCCTTAAAAACAGGGAAAATTCACCCCTCCACTTT. It codes for CASSLKNRENSPLHF.

The CDR3 bases are TGCAGCGCAGGGGGGCTGTCCTACAATGAGCAGTTCTTC. It yields the protein CSAGGLSYNEQFF. The V call is TRBV29-1, the J call TRBJ2-1; the D gene is possibly TRBD1 (7 bases). The CDR3 contains 13 residues. V shed 7 bases and J shed 1 base, with 11 bases lying between them. Germline loops: CDR1 SQVTM, CDR2 ANQGSEA.

This clone was counted only a few times. The V call is TRBV7-9, the J call TRBJ1-1; 7 bases map to TRBD1. Germline V gene sequence: CDR1 SEHNR, CDR2 FQNEAQ (reference sequence). The V gene end was trimmed by 5 bases and the J gene end by 2 bases; junction bases not matched to a gene: 8. The CDR3 contains 15 residues. The CDR3 DNA reads as TGTGCCAGCAGCCAGAGCGGGACAGCAAACACTGAAGCTTTCTTT. Its translation: CASSQSGTANTEAFF.

V usage is TRBV4-3 and J usage is TRBJ1-2; 11 bases fit TRBD1. V was pared by 4 bases and J by 4 bases, with 5 bases of the junction left unmatched. CDR3 size: 15 residues. Per the germline V gene, CDR1 is LGHNA and CDR2 is YSLEER. The CDR3 loop is CASSLSGTGGYGYTF. The CDR3 nucleotides read TGCGCCAGCAGCCTATCCGGGACAGGGGGCTATGGCTACACCTTC.

This clone appeared once. The rearrangement links TRBV3-1 (or the pseudogene TRBV3-2) to TRBJ2-5; TRBD1 matches 8 bases. CDR3 length equals 13 residues. Germline lookup yields CDR1 LGHDT and CDR2 YNNKEL (reference sequence). The V gene end was trimmed by 7 bases and the J gene end by 2 bases; junction bases not matched to a gene: 3. CDR3 sequence (DNA): TGTGCCAGCAACCGGGACAGGCAAGAGACCCAGTACTTC. Its protein is CASNRDRQETQYF.

The chain employs TRBV7-3 and TRBJ2-1, with 7 bases that match TRBD2. V dropped 3 bases and J dropped 2; count of bases not matched to a gene: 7. In germline, CDR1 is SGHTA, CDR2 FQGTGA. CDR3 size: 16 residues. CDR3 in DNA: TGTGCCAGCAGCTTGTCCCTAGCGGACCCCTACAATGAGCAGTTCTTC. Its protein product is CASSLSLADPYNEQFF.